This TCR beta chain was captured by sequencing in a study of blood T cell repertoires in COVID-19. Turning to the study itself: The United States, Italy and Spain were the sources of the acute and convalescent COVID-19 samples. Sources were T cells, B-cell-depleted T cells, or PBMCs; the material itself was cDNA or gDNA.

Original analysis: By means of reference gene primer amplification, nucleated cell counts were estimated. Measured with immunoSEQ multiplex PCR; TCRdb has only the in-frame clones, and not every one. For V, J and clone size, that table is used; D and trimming come from the DNA. The sample carries under 200,000 clones, about 85% recorded once. Germline V gives CDR1 LGHNA, CDR2 YNFKEQ. CDR3 length equals 19 residues. Trimming shortened V by 1 base and J by 11 bases, and 32 bases separated the two germline ends. The V call is TRBV4-2, the J call TRBJ1-2; the D gene is possibly TRBD1 (5 bases). The sequencing input was peripheral blood. The receptor was isolated from a man between 60 and 75 years old with active or convalescent COVID-19. This chain's CDR3 is CASSQGRPIQTGSVMRYTF. In nucleotides, the CDR3 is TGTGCCAGCAGCCAAGGACGGCCCATACAAACAGGTTCAGTTATGCGGTACACCTTC.